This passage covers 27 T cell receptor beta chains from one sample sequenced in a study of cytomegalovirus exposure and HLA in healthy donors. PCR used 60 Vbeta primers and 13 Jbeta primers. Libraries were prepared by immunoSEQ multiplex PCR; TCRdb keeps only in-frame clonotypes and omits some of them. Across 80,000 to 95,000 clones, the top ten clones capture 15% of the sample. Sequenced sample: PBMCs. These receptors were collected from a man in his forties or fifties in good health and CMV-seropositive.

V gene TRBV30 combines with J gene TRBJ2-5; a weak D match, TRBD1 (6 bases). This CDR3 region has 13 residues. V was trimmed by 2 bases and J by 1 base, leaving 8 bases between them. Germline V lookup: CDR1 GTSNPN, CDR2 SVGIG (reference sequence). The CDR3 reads CAWSTGSQETQYF. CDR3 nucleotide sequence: TGTGCCTGGAGTACAGGGAGCCAAGAGACCCAGTACTTC.

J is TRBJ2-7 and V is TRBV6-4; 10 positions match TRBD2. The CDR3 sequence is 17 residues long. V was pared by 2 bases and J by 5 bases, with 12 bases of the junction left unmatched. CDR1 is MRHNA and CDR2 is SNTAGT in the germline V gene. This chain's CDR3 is CASSDPPLGAGGDEQYF. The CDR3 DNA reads TGTGCCAGCAGTGACCCCCCTTTGGGAGCGGGAGGGGACGAGCAGTACTTC.

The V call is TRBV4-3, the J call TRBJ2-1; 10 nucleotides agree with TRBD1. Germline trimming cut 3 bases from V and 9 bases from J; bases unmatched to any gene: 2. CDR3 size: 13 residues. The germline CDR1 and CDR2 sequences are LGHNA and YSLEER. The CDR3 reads CASSHGTGAEQFF. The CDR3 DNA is TGCGCCAGCAGCCACGGGACAGGGGCTGAGCAGTTCTTC.

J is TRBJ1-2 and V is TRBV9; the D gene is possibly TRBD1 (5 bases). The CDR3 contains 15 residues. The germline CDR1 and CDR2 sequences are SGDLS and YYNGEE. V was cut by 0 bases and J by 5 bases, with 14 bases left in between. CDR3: CASSVGWSGLYGYTF. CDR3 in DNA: TGTGCCAGCAGCGTAGGATGGTCAGGGCTTTATGGCTACACCTTC.

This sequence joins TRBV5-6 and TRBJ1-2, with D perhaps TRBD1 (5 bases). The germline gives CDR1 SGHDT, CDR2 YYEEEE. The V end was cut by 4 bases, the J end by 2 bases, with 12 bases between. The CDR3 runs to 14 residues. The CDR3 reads CASSGRGENYGYTF. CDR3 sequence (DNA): TGTGCCAGCAGCGGACGGGGGGAGAACTATGGCTACACCTTC.

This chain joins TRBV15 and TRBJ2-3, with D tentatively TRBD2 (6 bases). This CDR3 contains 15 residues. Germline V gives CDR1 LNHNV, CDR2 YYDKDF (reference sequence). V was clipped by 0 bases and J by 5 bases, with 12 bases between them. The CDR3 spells CATSRDEISGDTQYF. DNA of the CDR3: TGTGCCACCAGCAGAGATGAAATTAGCGGAGATACGCAGTATTTT. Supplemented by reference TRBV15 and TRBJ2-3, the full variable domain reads DAMVIQNPRYQVTQFGKPVTLSCSQTLNHNVMYWYQQKSSQAPKLLFHYYDKDFNNEADTPDNFQSRRPNTSFCFLDIRSPGLGDTAMYLCATSRDEISGDTQYFGPGTRLTVL.

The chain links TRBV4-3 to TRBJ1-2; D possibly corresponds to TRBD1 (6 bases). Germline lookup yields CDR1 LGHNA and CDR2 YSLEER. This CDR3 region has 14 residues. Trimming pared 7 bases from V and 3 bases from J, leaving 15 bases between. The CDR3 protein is CASTPGRGDYGYTF. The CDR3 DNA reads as TGCGCCAGCACGCCGGGCAGGGGCGACTATGGCTACACCTTC.

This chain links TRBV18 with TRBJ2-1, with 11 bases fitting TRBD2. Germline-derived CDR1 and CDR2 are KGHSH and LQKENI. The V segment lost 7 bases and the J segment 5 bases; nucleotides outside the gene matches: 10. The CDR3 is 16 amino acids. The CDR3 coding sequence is TGTGCCAGCTGCCCTCCCGGGACTAGCGGCCACAATGAGCAGTTCTTC. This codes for CASCPPGTSGHNEQFF.

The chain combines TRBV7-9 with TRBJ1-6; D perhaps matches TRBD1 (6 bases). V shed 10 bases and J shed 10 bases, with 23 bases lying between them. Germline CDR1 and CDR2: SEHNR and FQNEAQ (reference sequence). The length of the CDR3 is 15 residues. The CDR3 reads CAIPRSTGKGSPLHF. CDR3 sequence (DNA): TGTGCCATCCCTCGGTCCACAGGGAAGGGATCACCCCTCCACTTT.

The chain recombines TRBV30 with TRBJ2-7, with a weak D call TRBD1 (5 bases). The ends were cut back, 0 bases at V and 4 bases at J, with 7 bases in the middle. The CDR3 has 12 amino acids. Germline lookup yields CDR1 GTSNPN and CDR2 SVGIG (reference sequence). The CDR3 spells CAWSVAGYEQYV. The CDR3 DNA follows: TGTGCCTGGAGTGTAGCAGGGTACGAGCAGTACGTC.

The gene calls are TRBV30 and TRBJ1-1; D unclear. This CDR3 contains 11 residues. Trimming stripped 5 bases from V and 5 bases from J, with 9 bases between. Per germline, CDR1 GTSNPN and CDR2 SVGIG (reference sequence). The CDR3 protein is CAWGTVTEAFF. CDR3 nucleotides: TGTGCCTGGGGTACTGTGACTGAAGCTTTCTTT. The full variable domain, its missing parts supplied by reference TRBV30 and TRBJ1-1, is SQTIHQWPATLVQPVGSPLSLECTVEGTSNPNLYWYRQAAGRGLQLLFYSVGIGQISSEVPQNLSASRPQDRQFILSSKKLLLSDSGFYLCAWGTVTEAFFGQGTRLTVV.

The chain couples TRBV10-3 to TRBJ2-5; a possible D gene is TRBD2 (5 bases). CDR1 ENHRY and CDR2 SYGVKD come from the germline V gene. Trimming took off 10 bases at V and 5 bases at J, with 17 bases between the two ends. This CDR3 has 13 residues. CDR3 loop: CATGEGFSETQYF. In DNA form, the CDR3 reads TGTGCCACCGGAGAGGGTTTTAGCGAGACCCAGTACTTC.

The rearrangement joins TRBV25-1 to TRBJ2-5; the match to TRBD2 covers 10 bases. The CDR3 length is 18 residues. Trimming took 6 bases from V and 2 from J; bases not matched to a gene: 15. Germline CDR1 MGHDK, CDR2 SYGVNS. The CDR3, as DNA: TGTGCCAGCAGCTTATCGGGAGCGGGAGGGCCCGATCAAGAGACCCAGTACTTC. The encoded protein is CASSLSGAGGPDQETQYF.

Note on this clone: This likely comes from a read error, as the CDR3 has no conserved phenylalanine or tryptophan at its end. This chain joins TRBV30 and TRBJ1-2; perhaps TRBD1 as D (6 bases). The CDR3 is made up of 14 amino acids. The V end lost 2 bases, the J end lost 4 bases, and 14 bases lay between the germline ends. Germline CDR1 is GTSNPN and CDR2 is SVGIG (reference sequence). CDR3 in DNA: TGTGCCTGGAGTCTCACACGGACAGCCTATGGCTACACCCTC. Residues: CAWSLTRTAYGYTL.

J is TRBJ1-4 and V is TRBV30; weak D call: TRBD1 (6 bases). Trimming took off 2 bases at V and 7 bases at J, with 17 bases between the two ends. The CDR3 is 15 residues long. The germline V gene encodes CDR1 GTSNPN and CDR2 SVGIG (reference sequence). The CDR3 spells CAWSILRGAGEKLFF. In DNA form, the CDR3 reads TGTGCCTGGAGTATCCTTCGGGGGGCTGGTGAAAAACTGTTTTTT.

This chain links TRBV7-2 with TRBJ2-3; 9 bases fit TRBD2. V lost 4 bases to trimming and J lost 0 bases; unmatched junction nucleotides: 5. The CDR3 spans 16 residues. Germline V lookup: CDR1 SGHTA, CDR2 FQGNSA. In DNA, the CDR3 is TGTGCCAGCAGCTCCCGAACTAGCGGGAGCACAGATACGCAGTATTTT. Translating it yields CASSSRTSGSTDTQYF.

The CDR3: CAWRETGAARNEQFF. CDR3 DNA: TGTGCCTGGAGAGAGACGGGAGCCGCTCGCAATGAGCAGTTCTTC. V gene TRBV30 combines with J gene TRBJ2-1; TRBD2 is a possible D gene (6 bases). CDR1 is GTSNPN and CDR2 is SVGIG in the germline V gene (reference sequence). The CDR3 runs 15 residues. The germline V and J ends were trimmed by 3 bases and 6 bases, with 18 bases remaining between them.

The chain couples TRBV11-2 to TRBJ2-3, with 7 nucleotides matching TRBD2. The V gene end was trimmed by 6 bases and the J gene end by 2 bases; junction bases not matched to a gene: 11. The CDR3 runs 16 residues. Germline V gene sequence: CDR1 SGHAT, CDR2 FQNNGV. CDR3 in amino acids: CASSQNWGGNTDTQYF. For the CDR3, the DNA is TGTGCCAGCAGTCAGAACTGGGGAGGGAACACAGATACGCAGTATTTT.

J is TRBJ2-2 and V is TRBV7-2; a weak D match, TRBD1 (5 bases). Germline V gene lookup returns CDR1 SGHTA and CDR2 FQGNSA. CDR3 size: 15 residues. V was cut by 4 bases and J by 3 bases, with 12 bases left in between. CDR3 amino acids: CASSYQGSHTGELFF. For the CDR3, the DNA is TGTGCCAGCAGCTACCAGGGATCGCACACCGGGGAGCTGTTTTTT.

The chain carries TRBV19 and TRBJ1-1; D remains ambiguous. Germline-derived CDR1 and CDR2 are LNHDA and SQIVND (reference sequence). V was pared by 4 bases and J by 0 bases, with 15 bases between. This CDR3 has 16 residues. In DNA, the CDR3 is TGTGCCAGTAGTACCCCAGGCACTTCGATGAACACTGAAGCTTTCTTT. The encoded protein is CASSTPGTSMNTEAFF.

The chain's CDR3 is CAISSGLSSYNEQFF. Here the CDR3 DNA reads TGTGCCATCAGTTCAGGGTTAAGCTCCTACAATGAGCAGTTCTTC. The chain couples TRBV10-3 to TRBJ2-1; tentatively, D is TRBD1 (5 bases). The CDR3 loop spans 15 amino acids. Germline V lookup: CDR1 ENHRY, CDR2 SYGVKD. V shed 5 bases and J shed 0 bases, with 11 bases lying between them.

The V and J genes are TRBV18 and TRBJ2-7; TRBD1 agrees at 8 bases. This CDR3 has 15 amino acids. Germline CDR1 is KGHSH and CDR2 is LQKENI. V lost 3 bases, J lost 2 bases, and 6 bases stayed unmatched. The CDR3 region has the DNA TGTGCCAGCTCACCGGACAGGGAAGCCACCTACGAGCAGTACTTC. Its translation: CASSPDREATYEQYF.

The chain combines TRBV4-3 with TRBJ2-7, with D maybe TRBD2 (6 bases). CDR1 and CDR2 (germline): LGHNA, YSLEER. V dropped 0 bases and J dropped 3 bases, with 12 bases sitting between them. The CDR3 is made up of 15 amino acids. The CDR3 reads CASSQDFGGDYEQYF. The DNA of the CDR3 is TGCGCCAGCAGCCAAGACTTCGGCGGGGACTACGAGCAGTACTTC.

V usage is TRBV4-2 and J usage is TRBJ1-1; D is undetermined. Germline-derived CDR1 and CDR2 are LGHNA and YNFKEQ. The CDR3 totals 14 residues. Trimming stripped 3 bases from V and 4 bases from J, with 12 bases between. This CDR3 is CASSQQVIGTEAFF. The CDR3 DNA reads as TGTGCCAGCAGCCAGCAGGTGATCGGCACTGAAGCTTTCTTT.

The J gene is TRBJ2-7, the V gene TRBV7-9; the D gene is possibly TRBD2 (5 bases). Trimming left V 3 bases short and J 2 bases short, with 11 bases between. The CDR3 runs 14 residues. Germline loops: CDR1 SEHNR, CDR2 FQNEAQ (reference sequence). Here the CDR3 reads CASSFLGGPYEQYF. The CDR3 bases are TGTGCCAGCAGCTTCCTGGGCGGGCCCTACGAGCAGTACTTC.

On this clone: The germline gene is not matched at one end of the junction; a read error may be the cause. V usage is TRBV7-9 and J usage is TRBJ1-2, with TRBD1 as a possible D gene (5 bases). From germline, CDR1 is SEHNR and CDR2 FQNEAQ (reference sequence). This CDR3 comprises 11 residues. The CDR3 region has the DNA TGTGCCAGCAGCCGCGTAACAGGACAACGCTTC. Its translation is CASSRVTGQRF.

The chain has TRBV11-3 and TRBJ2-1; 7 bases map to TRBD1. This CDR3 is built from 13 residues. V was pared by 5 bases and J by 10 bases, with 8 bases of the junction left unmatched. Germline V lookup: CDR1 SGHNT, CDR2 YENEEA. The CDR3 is CASSQDRGGEQFF. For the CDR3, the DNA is TGTGCCAGCAGCCAGGACCGAGGGGGCGAGCAGTTCTTC.